The 29 T cell receptor beta chains below come from one sample, sequenced in a study of T cell repertoires in cytomegalovirus infection. These receptors' antigens are unknown. TCRdb independently ran MiXCR on the reads; one entry per CDR3 protein. The sample records under 850,000 distinct CDR3 sequences, about 30% being singletons. Specimen: cultured PBMCs, collected from culture after CMV antigen stimulation. These receptors originate from a human donor in good health (CMV status not recorded). Some clones in this sample may be carry-over from other donors' samples.

As to this clonotype: The CDR3 end shows no conserved phenylalanine or tryptophan, and so a read error is likely. The chain employs TRBV15 and TRBJ2-7, with 9 bases matching TRBD1. The germline CDR1 and CDR2 sequences are LNHNV and YYDKDF (reference sequence). Trimming cost V 3 bases and J 9 bases; bases outside gene matches: 9. There are 14 residues in the CDR3. Here the CDR3 reads CATSRGQGLSAQYC. The CDR3 DNA sequence: TGTGCCACCAGCAGGGGACAGGGTCTCTCCGCGCAGTACTGC.

The CDR3 is CASSLWNSGGLKETQYF. The CDR3 DNA reads TGTGCCAGCAGCTTATGGAATAGCGGGGGGTTGAAGGAGACCCAGTACTTC. V and J are TRBV7-6 and TRBJ2-5, with 10 bases matching TRBD2. Germline-derived CDR1 and CDR2 are SGHVS and FNYEAQ. V trimming: 2 bases; J trimming: 5 bases; junction bases outside the gene matches: 11. The CDR3 is 17 residues long.

The chain joins TRBV15 to TRBJ2-7; maybe TRBD2 (6 bases). The length of the CDR3 is 14 residues. The V gene's germline CDR1 is LNHNV and CDR2 YYDKDF (reference sequence). V was shortened by 5 bases and J by 4 bases, with 15 bases between the two germline ends. The CDR3 DNA reads as TGTGCCACCAGCCGTTACCGGGACTTTTACGAGCAGTACTTC. Protein: CATSRYRDFYEQYF.

The chain employs TRBV27 and TRBJ1-6, with unresolved D. The ends were cut back, 0 bases at V and 4 bases at J, with 10 bases in the middle. CDR3 length equals 16 residues. Looked up from germline, CDR1 is MNHEY and CDR2 is SMNVEV (reference sequence). In DNA, the CDR3 is TGTGCCAGCAGTTTATCGAAAGGGCCTTATAATTCACCCCTCCACTTT. Amino acid sequence: CASSLSKGPYNSPLHF.

Many counts were recorded for this clonotype. V is TRBV7-2 and J is TRBJ1-2, with D possibly TRBD1 on 5 matching bases. This CDR3 is built from 14 residues. The ends were cut back, 2 bases at V and 7 bases at J, with 14 bases in the middle. Germline CDR1 is SGHTA and CDR2 is FQGNSA. In nucleotides, the CDR3 is TGTGCCAGCAGCTTATTAGGGACGGAGGCTGGCTACACCTTC. This sequence encodes CASSLLGTEAGYTF.

This clonotype appeared once. The genes are TRBV20-1 and TRBJ2-7; D is uncertain. This CDR3 is built from 10 residues. Per the germline V gene, CDR1 is DFQATT and CDR2 is SNEGSKA (reference sequence). Trimming took off 3 bases at V and 6 bases at J, with 6 bases between the two ends. The CDR3 region has the DNA TGCAGTGCTAGGGGAACCGAGCAGTACTTC. Translation: CSARGTEQYF.

This clonotype has a count of ten or more. The J gene is TRBJ2-5, the V gene TRBV7-2, with D maybe TRBD2 (5 bases). CDR1 SGHTA and CDR2 FQGNSA come from the germline V gene. The CDR3 is 13 amino acids. V was shortened by 4 bases and J by 9 bases, with 15 bases between the two germline ends. The CDR3 DNA reads as TGTGCCAGCAGCTCCGACCCAACCGGGGCCCAGTACTTC. It is translated as CASSSDPTGAQYF. Supplemented by reference TRBV7-2 and TRBJ2-5, the full variable domain reads GAGVSQSPSNKVTEKGKDVELRCDPISGHTALYWYRQSLGQGLEFLIYFQGNSAPDKSGLPSDRFSAERTGGSVSTLTIQRTQQEDSAVYLCASSSDPTGAQYFGPGTRLLVL.

This chain joins TRBV5-1 and TRBJ1-1; TRBD1 agrees at 7 bases. J lost 0 bases, V lost 0 bases, and 2 bases had no gene match. The germline V gene has CDR1 SGHRS and CDR2 YFSETQ. This CDR3 comprises 15 residues. CDR3 sequence reads: CASSLEGAMNTEAFF. Here the CDR3 DNA reads TGCGCCAGCAGCTTGGAGGGGGCGATGAACACTGAAGCTTTCTTT.

This clonotype was found a few times. This sequence joins TRBV12-3 or TRBV12-4 and TRBJ1-1; possible D gene TRBD1, 5 bases. CDR3 length equals 15 residues. V was trimmed by 5 bases and J by 0 bases, leaving 13 bases between them. CDR3 sequence (DNA): TGTGCCAGCAGTCCAGTGGGGGGAGTGAACACTGAAGCTTTCTTT. Encoded protein: CASSPVGGVNTEAFF.

V gene TRBV19 combines with J gene TRBJ2-2; 11 nucleotides line up with TRBD1. V gave up 8 bases and J gave up 6 bases; unmatched junction bases: 5. CDR3 length: 14 residues. Germline values: CDR1 LNHDA, CDR2 SQIVND (reference sequence). CDR3 in DNA: TGTGCCAGTCGGACAGGGGGCAAGCCCGGGGAGCTGTTTTTT. Protein sequence: CASRTGGKPGELFF. The whole variable domain, remainder taken from reference TRBV19 and TRBJ2-2, is DGGITQSPKYLFRKEGQNVTLSCEQNLNHDAMYWYRQDPGQGLRLIYYSQIVNDFQKGDIAEGYSVSREKKESFPLTVTSAQKNPTAFYLCASRTGGKPGELFFGEGSRLTVL.

This chain uses TRBV4-1 with TRBJ1-1; possibly TRBD1 for D (5 bases). CDR3 length: 15 residues. The germline gives CDR1 MGHRA, CDR2 YSYEKL. V lost 0 bases and J 0 bases, leaving 8 bases between the germline ends. CDR3 residues: CASSQDRDLNTEAFF. The DNA of the CDR3 is TGCGCCAGCAGCCAAGACAGGGACTTGAACACTGAAGCTTTCTTT.

V is TRBV7-2 and J is TRBJ1-5; D not certain. This CDR3 comprises 14 residues. V lost 2 bases, J lost 1 base, and 6 bases lay in between. Germline V gene lookup returns CDR1 SGHTA and CDR2 FQGNSA. CDR3 amino acids: CASSLLPSNQPQHF. The CDR3 nucleotides are TGTGCCAGCAGCTTACTTCCCAGCAATCAGCCCCAGCATTTT.

The table lists this clonotype with a few counts. V and J are TRBV7-2 and TRBJ2-5, with 14 bases matching TRBD2. The CDR3 consists of 17 residues. Germline loops: CDR1 SGHTA, CDR2 FQGNSA. V lost 2 bases to trimming and J lost 5 bases; unmatched junction nucleotides: 7. CDR3 bases: TGTGCCAGCAGCTTATCCGGGACTAGCGGGAGATGGGAGACCCAGTACTTC. Amino acid sequence: CASSLSGTSGRWETQYF.

This clonotype was observed a few times. The chain links TRBV12-3 or TRBV12-4 to TRBJ2-7, with D perhaps given as TRBD1 or TRBD2 (5 bases each). The CDR3 loop spans 16 amino acids. V was cut by 5 bases and J by 2 bases, with 19 bases left in between. Written as DNA, the CDR3 is TGTGCCAGCAGTCCGACCGTCTCGGGACCAGCCTACGAGCAGTACTTC. Translating it yields CASSPTVSGPAYEQYF.

The chain recombines TRBV4-1 with TRBJ1-6; TRBD1 might be the D (5 bases). Per germline, CDR1 MGHRA and CDR2 YSYEKL. The V end lost 5 bases, the J end lost 10 bases, and 12 bases lay between the germline ends. The CDR3 has 13 amino acids. The CDR3 DNA reads as TGCGCCAGCAGCAAAACGGGGGTATCACCCCTCCACTTT. It yields the protein CASSKTGVSPLHF.

The CDR3 here is CASGQRGGETQYF. The DNA for the CDR3 is TGTGCTAGTGGCCAAAGGGGAGGAGAGACCCAGTACTTC. J is TRBJ2-5 and V is TRBV12-5; TRBD2 might be the D (6 bases). CDR3 size: 13 residues. V was clipped by 6 bases and J by 4 bases, with 12 bases between them. The germline CDR1 and CDR2 sequences are LGHNT and FRNRAP.

The CDR3 sequence: CASSLERARAFF. CDR3 DNA: TGTGCCAGCAGCTTAGAGCGGGCGAGGGCTTTCTTT. V gene TRBV11-3 combines with J gene TRBJ1-1; D remains unclear. The CDR3 sequence is 12 residues long. V was trimmed by 0 bases and J by 11 bases, leaving 10 bases between them. Germline V gene data show CDR1 as SGHNT and CDR2 as YENEEA.

In nucleotides, the CDR3 is TGTGCCAGCAGTTTATCCGTCGCGTTTAGCGGAACCTACGAGCAGTACTTC. As protein: CASSLSVAFSGTYEQYF. The chain carries TRBV27 and TRBJ2-7; D may be TRBD2 (6 bases). The germline V gene encodes CDR1 MNHEY and CDR2 SMNVEV (reference sequence). CDR3 length equals 17 residues. Trimming took off 0 bases at V and 2 bases at J, with 17 bases between the two ends.

The chain couples TRBV29-1 to TRBJ1-1; D is perhaps TRBD1 (6 bases). From germline, CDR1 is SQVTM and CDR2 ANQGSEA. V was pared by 7 bases and J by 14 bases, with 17 bases between. CDR3 size: 10 residues. The DNA of the CDR3 is TGCAGCGCCCCGGGCCAGGGGCCCTTCTTT. Amino acid sequence: CSAPGQGPFF. Together with reference TRBV29-1 and TRBJ1-1, the CDR3 gives the full variable domain: SAVISQKPSRDICQRGTSLTIQCQVDSQVTMMFWYRQQPGQSLTLIATANQGSEATYESGFVIDKFPISRPNLTFSTLTVSNMSPEDSSIYLCSAPGQGPFFGQGTRLTVV.

The chain employs TRBV7-6 and TRBJ2-7, with 10 bases aligning to TRBD1. This CDR3 region has 15 residues. Trimming removed 3 bases from V and 3 bases from J; junction bases left unmatched: 5. Germline-derived CDR1 and CDR2 are SGHVS and FNYEAQ. The CDR3 sequence is CASSLGQGSGYEQYF. CDR3 DNA sequence: TGTGCCAGCAGCTTGGGACAGGGGTCAGGCTACGAGCAGTACTTC.

The V gene is TRBV11-2, the J gene TRBJ1-6; TRBD1 matches at 9 bases. Germline V gene sequence: CDR1 SGHAT, CDR2 FQNNGV. The CDR3 runs 16 residues. Germline trimming cut 3 bases from V and 9 bases from J; bases unmatched to any gene: 9. The CDR3 is CASSLVRQGGISPLHF. CDR3 DNA: TGTGCCAGCAGCTTGGTTAGACAGGGGGGTATTTCACCCCTCCACTTT.

This clonotype was detected a few times. The V and J genes are TRBV11-2 and TRBJ2-1; 8 bases are shared with TRBD2. CDR1 and CDR2 from the germline V gene are SGHAT and FQNNGV. Germline trimming cut 1 base from V and 4 bases from J; bases unmatched to any gene: 3. This CDR3 comprises 15 residues. The CDR3 region has the DNA TGTGCCAGCAGCTTAGTCCAGCGGGAGTACAATGAGCAGTTCTTC. Translating gives CASSLVQREYNEQFF.

The CDR3 coding sequence is TGTGCCAGCAGTTTCACCGGGCCCTCCTATGGCTACACCTTC. As protein: CASSFTGPSYGYTF. The rearrangement uses TRBV28 and TRBJ1-2, with D unclear. Per germline, CDR1 MDHEN and CDR2 SYDVKM. The CDR3 has 14 residues. Trimming pared 3 bases from V and 4 bases from J, leaving 12 bases between.

This clonotype has more than one count but fewer than ten. This chain links TRBV12-3 or TRBV12-4 with TRBJ1-1, with D uncertain. The CDR3 sequence is 13 residues long. V was pared by 6 bases and J by 5 bases, with 13 bases between. CDR3 nucleotide sequence: TGTGCCAGCAGGGCCGGGCTTGGGACTGAAGCTTTCTTT. Translated, it gives CASRAGLGTEAFF.

The genes are TRBV6-5 and TRBJ2-1; perhaps TRBD2 as D (5 bases). Deletions cut 7 bases from V and 7 bases from J, with 14 bases between. This CDR3 is 13 amino acids long. Germline CDR1 reads MNHEY; CDR2 reads SVGAGI. The CDR3 is CASTSLRGNEQFF. The DNA of the CDR3 is TGTGCCAGCACTTCGTTAAGAGGGAATGAGCAGTTCTTC.

This chain uses TRBV20-1 with TRBJ1-1; no clear D. V dropped 2 bases and J dropped 3 bases, with 10 bases sitting between them. This CDR3 is 13 amino acids long. CDR1 and CDR2 from the germline V gene are DFQATT and SNEGSKA (reference sequence). The CDR3 region is CSARTLTDTEAFF. DNA of the CDR3: TGCAGTGCTAGAACATTGACGGACACTGAAGCTTTCTTT.

This clonotype was picked up a small number of times. A single base separates this from a much larger clone, so it may be a read error. The chain is built from TRBV7-8 and TRBJ2-5, with 7 bases lining up with TRBD2. This CDR3 is built from 14 residues. V lost 3 bases and J lost 2; bases outside the gene matches: 3. In germline, CDR1 is SGHVS, CDR2 FQNEAQ. For the CDR3, the DNA is TGTGCCAGCAGCTTTGGGAGGGCTCAAGAGACCCAGTACTTC. It yields the protein CASSFGRAQETQYF. The variable domain in full, completed from reference TRBV7-8 and TRBJ2-5, reads GAGVSQSPRYKVAKRGQDVALRCDPISGHVSLFWYQQALGQGPEFLTYFQNEAQLDKSGLPSDRFFAERPEGSVSTLKIQRTQQEDSAVYLCASSFGRAQETQYFGPGTRLLVL.

V gene TRBV28 combines with J gene TRBJ2-7; D uncertain. Germline V gene data show CDR1 as MDHEN and CDR2 as SYDVKM. The CDR3 is 13 residues long. Trimming took off 2 bases at V and 1 base at J, with 6 bases between the two ends. CDR3 loop: CASSLLKSYEQYF. Here the CDR3 DNA reads TGTGCCAGCAGTTTACTCAAATCCTACGAGCAGTACTTC.

This clonotype was recorded many times. The chain uses TRBV7-6 and TRBJ1-6; D remains ambiguous. Trimming removed 0 bases at V and 9 bases at J, with 9 bases between. CDR1 and CDR2 from the germline V gene are SGHVS and FNYEAQ. This CDR3 spans 14 amino acids. DNA of the CDR3: TGTGCCAGCAGCTTAGCGCCCCCCGGTTCACCCCTCCACTTT. Amino acid sequence: CASSLAPPGSPLHF.